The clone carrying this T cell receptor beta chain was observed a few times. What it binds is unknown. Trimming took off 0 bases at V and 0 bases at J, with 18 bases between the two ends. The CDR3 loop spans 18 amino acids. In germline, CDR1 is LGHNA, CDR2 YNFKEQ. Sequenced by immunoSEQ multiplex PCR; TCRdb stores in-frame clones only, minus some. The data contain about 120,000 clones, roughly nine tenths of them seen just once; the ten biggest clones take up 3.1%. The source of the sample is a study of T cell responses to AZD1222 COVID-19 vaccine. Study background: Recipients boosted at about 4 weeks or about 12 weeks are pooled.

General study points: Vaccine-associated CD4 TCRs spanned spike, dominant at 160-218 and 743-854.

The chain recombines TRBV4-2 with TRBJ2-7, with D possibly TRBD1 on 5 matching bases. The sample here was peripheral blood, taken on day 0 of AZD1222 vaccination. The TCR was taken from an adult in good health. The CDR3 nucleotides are TGTGCCAGCAGCCAAGAAGGGTCAGGGTCAGAGAGCTCCTACGAGCAGTACTTC. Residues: CASSQEGSGSESSYEQYF.